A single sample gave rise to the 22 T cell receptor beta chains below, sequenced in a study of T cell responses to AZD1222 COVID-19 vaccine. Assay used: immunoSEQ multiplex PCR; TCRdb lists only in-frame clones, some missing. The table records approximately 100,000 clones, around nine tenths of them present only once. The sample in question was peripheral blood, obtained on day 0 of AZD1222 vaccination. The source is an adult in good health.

This CDR3 reads CASRKAGAQDTQYF. The CDR3 DNA sequence: TGTGCCAGCAGAAAAGCGGGGGCTCAAGATACGCAGTATTTT. The J gene is TRBJ2-3, the V gene TRBV7-6, with 8 bases matching TRBD2. The CDR3 runs to 14 residues. CDR1 SGHVS and CDR2 FNYEAQ come from the germline V gene. Unmatched junction bases numbered 7, after V lost 6 bases and J lost 5 bases.

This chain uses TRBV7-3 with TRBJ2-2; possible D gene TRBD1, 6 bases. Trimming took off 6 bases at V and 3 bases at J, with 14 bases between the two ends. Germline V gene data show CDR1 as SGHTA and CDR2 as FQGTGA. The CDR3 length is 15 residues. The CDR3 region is CASSRGSGDTGELFF. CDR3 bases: TGTGCCAGCAGTAGGGGGAGTGGAGACACCGGGGAGCTGTTTTTT.

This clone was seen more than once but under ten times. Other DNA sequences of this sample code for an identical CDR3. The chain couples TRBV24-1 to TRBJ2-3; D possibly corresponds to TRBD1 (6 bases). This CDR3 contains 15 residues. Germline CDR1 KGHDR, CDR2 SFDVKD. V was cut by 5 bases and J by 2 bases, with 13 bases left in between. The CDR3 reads CATSGRGQHTDTQYF. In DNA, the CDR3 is TGTGCCACCAGTGGCAGGGGCCAGCACACAGATACGCAGTATTTT.

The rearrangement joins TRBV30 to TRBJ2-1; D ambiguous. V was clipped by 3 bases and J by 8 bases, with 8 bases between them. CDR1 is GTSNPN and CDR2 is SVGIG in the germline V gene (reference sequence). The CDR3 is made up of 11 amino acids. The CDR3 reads CAWSEQYEQFF. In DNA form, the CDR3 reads TGTGCCTGGAGCGAACAATATGAGCAGTTCTTC.

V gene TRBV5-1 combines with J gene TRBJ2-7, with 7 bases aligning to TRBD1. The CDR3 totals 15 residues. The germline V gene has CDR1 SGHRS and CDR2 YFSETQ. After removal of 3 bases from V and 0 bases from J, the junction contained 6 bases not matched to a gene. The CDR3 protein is CASSSSTGNSYEQYF. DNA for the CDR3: TGCGCCAGCAGCTCATCGACAGGGAACTCCTACGAGCAGTACTTC.

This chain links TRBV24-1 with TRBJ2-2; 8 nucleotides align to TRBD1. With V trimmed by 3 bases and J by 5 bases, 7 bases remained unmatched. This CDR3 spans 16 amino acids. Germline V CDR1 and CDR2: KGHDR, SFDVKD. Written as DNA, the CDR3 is TGTGCCACCAGTGATCCGGCGGGACAGGAGACCGGGGAGCTGTTTTTT. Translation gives CATSDPAGQETGELFF.

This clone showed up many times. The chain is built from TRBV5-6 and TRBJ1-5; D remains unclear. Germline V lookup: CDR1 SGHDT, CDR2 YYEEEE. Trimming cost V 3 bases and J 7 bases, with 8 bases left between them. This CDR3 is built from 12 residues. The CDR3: CASSSQNQPQHF. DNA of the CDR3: TGTGCCAGCAGCTCTCAGAACCAGCCCCAGCATTTT.

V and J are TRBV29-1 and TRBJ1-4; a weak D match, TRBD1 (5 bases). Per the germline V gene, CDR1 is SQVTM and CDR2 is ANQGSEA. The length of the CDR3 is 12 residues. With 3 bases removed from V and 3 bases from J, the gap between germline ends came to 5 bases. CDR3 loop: CSVEGANEKLFF. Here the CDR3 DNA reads TGCAGCGTTGAGGGGGCTAATGAAAAACTGTTTTTT.

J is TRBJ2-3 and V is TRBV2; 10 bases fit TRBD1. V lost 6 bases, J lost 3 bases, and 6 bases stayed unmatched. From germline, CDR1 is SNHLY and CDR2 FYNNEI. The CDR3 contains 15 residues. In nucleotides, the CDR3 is TGTGCCAGCAGGGCCGAGGGACAGGGGACAGATACGCAGTATTTT. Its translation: CASRAEGQGTDTQYF.

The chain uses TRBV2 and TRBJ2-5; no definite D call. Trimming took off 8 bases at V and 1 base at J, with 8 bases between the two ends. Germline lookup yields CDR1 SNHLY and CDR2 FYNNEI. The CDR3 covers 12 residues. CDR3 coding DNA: TGTGCCAGCTCTTTATCCCAAGAGACCCAGTACTTC. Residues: CASSLSQETQYF.

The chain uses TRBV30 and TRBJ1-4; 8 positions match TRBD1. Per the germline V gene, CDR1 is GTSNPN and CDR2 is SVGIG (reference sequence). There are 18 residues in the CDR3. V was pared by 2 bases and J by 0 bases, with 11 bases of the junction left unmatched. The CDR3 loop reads CAWSTTGVGPATNEKLFF. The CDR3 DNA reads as TGTGCCTGGAGTACGACAGGGGTGGGCCCCGCAACTAATGAAAAACTGTTTTTT.

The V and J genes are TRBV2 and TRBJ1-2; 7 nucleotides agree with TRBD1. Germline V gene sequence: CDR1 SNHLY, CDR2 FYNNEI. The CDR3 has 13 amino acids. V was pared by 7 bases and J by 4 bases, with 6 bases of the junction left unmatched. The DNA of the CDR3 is TGTGCCAGCAAGGAACGGACAGGCTATGGCTACACCTTC. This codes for CASKERTGYGYTF.

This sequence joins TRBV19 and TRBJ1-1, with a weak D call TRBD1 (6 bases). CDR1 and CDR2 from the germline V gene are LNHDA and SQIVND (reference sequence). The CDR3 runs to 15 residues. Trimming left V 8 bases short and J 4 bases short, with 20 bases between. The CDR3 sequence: CASWGRQAPITEAFF. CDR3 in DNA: TGTGCCAGTTGGGGAAGACAGGCGCCTATCACTGAAGCTTTCTTT.

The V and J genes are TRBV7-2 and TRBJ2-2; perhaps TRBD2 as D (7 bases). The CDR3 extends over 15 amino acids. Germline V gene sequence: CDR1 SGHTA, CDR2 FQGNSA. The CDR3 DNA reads TGTGCGACCTACCCCGGGGGGCAAGTGACCGGGGAGCTGTTTTTT. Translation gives CATYPGGQVTGELFF. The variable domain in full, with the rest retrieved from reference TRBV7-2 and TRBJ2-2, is GAGVSQSPSNKVTEKGKDVELRCDPISGHTALYWYRQSLGQGLEFLIYFQGNSAPDKSGLPSDRFSAERTGGSVSTLTIQRTQQEDSAVYLCATYPGGQVTGELFFGEGSRLTVL.

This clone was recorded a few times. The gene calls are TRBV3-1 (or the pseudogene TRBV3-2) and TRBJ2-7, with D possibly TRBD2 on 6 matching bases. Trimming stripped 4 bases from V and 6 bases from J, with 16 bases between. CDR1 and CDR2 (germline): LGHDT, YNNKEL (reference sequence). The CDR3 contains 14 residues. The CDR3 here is CASSLNRRGGEQYF. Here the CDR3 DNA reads TGTGCCAGCAGCCTAAACCGGCGGGGCGGCGAGCAGTACTTC.

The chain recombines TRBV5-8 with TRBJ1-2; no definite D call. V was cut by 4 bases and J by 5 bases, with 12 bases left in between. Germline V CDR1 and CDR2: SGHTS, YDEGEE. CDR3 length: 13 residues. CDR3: CASSVTGIYGYTF. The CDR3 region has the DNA TGTGCCAGCAGCGTGACGGGTATTTATGGCTACACCTTC.

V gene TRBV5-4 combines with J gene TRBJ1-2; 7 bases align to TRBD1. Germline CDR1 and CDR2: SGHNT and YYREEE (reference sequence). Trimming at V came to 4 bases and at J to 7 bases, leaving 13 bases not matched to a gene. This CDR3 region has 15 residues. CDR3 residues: CASSPGTDKGGGYTF. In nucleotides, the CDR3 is TGTGCCAGCAGCCCGGGGACAGATAAAGGAGGTGGCTACACCTTC.

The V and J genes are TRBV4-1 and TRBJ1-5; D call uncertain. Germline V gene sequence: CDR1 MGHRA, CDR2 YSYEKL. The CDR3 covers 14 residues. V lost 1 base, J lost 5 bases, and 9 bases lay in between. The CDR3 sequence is CASSQVANHQPQHF. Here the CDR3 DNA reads TGCGCCAGCAGCCAAGTCGCCAACCATCAGCCCCAGCATTTT.

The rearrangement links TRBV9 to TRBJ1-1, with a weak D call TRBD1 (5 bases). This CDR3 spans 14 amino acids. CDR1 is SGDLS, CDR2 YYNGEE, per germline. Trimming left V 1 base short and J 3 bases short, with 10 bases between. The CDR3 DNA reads TGTGCCAGCAGCGTACTATGGGGGGACACTGAAGCTTTCTTT. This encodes CASSVLWGDTEAFF.

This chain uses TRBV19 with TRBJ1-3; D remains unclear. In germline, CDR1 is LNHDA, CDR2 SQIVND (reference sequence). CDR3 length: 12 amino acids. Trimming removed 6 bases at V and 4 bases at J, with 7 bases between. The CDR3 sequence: CASSPEGNTIYF. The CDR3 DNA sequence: TGTGCCAGTAGCCCCGAAGGAAACACCATATATTTT.

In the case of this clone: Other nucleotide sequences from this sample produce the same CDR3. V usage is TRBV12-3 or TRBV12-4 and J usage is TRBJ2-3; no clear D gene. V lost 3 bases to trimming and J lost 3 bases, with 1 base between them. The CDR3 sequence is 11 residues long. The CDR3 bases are TGTGCCAGCAGTTTGACAGATACGCAGTATTTT. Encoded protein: CASSLTDTQYF.

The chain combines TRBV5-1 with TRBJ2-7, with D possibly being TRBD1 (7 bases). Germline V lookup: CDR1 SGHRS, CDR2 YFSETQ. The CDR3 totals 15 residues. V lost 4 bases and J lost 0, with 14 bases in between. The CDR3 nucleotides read TGCGCCAGCAGCGTTGGACAGGACTACTCCTACGAGCAGTACTTC. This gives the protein CASSVGQDYSYEQYF. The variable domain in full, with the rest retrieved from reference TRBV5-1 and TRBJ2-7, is KAGVTQTPRYLIKTRGQQVTLSCSPISGHRSVSWYQQTPGQGLQFLFEYFSETQRNKGNFPGRFSGRQFSNSRSEMNVSTLELGDSALYLCASSVGQDYSYEQYFGPGTRLTVT.